This T cell receptor beta chain was sequenced during a study of T cells in Graves' hyperthyroidism and ophthalmopathy. The ends lost 1 base at V and 1 base at J; junction bases unmatched: 21. CDR3 length: 20 amino acids. CDR1 DFQATT and CDR2 SNEGSKA come from the germline V gene (reference sequence). This clonotype was observed a handful of times. TCR beta CDR3 regions were amplified from RNA transcripts. In the first-round RT-PCR of the TCR CDR3, the HTBI primer set was used. Each CDR3 protein gets one entry after TCRdb re-called the multiplex PCR reads with MiXCR. The sample holds fewer than 400,000 distinct CDR3 sequences, about 15% seen once.

The chain couples TRBV20-1 to TRBJ2-7, with 8 bases lining up with TRBD2. Sequencing was done on a sample of blood. The clonotype comes from a woman between 18 and 29 years old with Graves' hyperthyroidism that later progressed to Graves' ophthalmopathy. The CDR3 sequence is CSARGPVLAGSKLVSYEQYF. The CDR3 nucleotides read TGCAGTGCTAGAGGTCCAGTCTTAGCGGGATCAAAGTTAGTTTCCTACGAGCAGTACTTC.